Sequencing of this T cell receptor beta chain was carried out in a study of blood T cells in healthy people across ages. Every donor gave approximately 10 milliliters of peripheral blood. Primed by a sample-barcoded 5' primer and a J-beta primer mix, a second PCR proceeded for 7 to 11 cycles. Template switching added a 12-random-nucleotide identifier to every cDNA molecule. TCRdb re-called the 5' RACE reads with MiXCR, one entry per CDR3 protein. Here the sample spans about 800,000 distinct CDR3 sequences, 20% to 30% being singletons. Germline CDR1 reads MNHEY; CDR2 reads SMNVEV (reference sequence). After removal of 6 bases from V and 5 bases from J, the junction contained 12 bases not matched to a gene. The CDR3 sequence is 16 residues long. The sample also formed part of further work on T cells of mothers and their children. From that report: Each mother gave over 8.5 million TCR beta CDR3 reads; each child, several million.

The TCR sequence derives from a boy aged 5-17 years in good health. Sequences were obtained from blood. The V call is TRBV27, the J call TRBJ1-1; 10 positions agree with TRBD1. The CDR3 spells CASSKRDRGVRTEAFF. The DNA for the CDR3 is TGTGCCAGCAGCAAAAGGGACAGGGGCGTGCGGACTGAAGCTTTCTTT.